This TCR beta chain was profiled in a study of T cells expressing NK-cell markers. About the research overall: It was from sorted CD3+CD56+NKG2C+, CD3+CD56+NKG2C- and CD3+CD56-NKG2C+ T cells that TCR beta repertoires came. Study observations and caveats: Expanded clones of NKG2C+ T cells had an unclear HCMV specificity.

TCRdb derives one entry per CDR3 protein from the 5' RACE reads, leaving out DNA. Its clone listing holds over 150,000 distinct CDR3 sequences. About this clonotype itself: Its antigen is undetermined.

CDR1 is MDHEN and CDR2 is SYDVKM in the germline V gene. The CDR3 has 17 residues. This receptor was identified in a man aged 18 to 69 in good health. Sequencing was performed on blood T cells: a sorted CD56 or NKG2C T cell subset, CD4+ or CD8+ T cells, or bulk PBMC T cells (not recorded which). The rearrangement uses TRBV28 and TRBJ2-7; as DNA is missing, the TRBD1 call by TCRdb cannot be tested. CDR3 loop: CASSLSLGTSDSYEQYF.